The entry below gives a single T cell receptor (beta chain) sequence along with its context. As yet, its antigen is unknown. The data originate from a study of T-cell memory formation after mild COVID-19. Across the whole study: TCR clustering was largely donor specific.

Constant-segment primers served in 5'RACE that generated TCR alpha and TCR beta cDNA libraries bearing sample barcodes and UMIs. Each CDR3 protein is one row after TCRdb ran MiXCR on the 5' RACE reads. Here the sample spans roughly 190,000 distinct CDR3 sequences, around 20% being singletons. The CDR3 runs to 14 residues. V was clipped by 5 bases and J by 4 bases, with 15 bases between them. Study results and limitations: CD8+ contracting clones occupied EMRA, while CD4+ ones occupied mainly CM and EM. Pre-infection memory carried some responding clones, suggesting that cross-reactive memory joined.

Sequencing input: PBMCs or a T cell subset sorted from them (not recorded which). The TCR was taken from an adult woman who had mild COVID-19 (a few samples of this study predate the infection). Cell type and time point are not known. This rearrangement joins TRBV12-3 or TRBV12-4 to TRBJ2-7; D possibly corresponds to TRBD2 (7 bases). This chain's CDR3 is CASSIWGREYEQYF. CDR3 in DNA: TGTGCCAGCAGTATTTGGGGGCGGGAGTACGAGCAGTACTTC.